Below, one T cell receptor (beta chain) is given with its context. Per the germline V gene, CDR1 is MGHRA and CDR2 is YSYEKL. The CDR3 is made up of 15 amino acids. Trimming cost V 1 base and J 1 base, with 7 bases left between them. The table came from immunoSEQ multiplex PCR; TCRdb's copy has only in-frame clones and leaves some out. The data contain 100,000 to 150,000 clones, over 65% of them singletons. The data were obtained in a study of identifying expanded T cells in peripheral blood. This TCR came from a person between 18 and 75 years old in good health. Specimen: blood. The chain employs TRBV4-1 and TRBJ1-4, with D unresolved. This CDR3 reads CASSQAGGTNEKLFF. CDR3 DNA sequence: TGCGCCAGCAGCCAAGCGGGTGGAACTAATGAAAAACTGTTTTTT.